The T cell receptor (beta chain) under discussion was sequenced for a study of T cell repertoires in cytomegalovirus infection. CDR1 is SGHVS, CDR2 FQNEAQ, per germline. The CDR3 runs to 13 residues. V was pared by 2 bases and J by 3 bases, with 7 bases between. At least ten counts were recorded for this clonotype. MiXCR, applied by TCRdb to the reads, yields one record per CDR3 protein. This sample has roughly 100,000 distinct CDR3 sequences; more than 15% occur once, and the top ten carry 6.5% to 9.5%. The specimen sequenced was PBMCs. This sequence joins TRBV7-8 and TRBJ2-5; maybe TRBD2 (6 bases). The sequence was obtained from a human donor in good health (CMV status not recorded). Some clones in this sample may be carry-over from other donors' samples. The CDR3 spells CASSLTGEETQYF. CDR3 coding DNA: TGTGCCAGCAGCTTAACGGGGGAAGAGACCCAGTACTTC.